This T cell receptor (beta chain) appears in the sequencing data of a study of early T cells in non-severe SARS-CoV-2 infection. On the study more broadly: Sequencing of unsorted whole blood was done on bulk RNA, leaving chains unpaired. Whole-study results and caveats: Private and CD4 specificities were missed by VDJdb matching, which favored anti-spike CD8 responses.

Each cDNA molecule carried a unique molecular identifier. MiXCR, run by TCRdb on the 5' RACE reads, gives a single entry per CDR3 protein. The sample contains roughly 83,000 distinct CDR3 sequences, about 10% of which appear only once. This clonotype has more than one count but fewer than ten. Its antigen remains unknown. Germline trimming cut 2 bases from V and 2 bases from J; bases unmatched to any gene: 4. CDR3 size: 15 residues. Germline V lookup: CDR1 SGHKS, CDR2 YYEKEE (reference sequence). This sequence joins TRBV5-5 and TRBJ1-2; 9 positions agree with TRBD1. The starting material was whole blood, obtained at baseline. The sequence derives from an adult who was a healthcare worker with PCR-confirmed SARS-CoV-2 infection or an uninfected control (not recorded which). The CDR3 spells CASSFGQGKNYGYTF. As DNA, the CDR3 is TGTGCCAGCAGCTTCGGACAGGGGAAGAACTATGGCTACACCTTC.